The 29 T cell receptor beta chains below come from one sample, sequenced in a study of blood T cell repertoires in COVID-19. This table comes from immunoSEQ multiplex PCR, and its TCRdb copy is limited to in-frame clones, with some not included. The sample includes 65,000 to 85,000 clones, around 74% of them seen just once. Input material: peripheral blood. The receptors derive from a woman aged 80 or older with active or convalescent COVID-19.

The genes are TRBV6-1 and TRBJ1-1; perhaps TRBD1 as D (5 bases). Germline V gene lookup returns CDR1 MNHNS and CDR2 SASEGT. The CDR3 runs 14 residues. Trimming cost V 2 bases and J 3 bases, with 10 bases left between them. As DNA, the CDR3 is TGTGCCAGCAGTGAACTGGACATGGACACTGAAGCTTTCTTT. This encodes CASSELDMDTEAFF.

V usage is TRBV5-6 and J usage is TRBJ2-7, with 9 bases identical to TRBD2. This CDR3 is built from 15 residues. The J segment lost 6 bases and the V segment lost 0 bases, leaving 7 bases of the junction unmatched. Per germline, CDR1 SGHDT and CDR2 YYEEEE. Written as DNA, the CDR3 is TGTGCCAGCAGCTTGGCTTTAGCGGGAGAACGCGAGCAGTACTTC. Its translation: CASSLALAGEREQYF.

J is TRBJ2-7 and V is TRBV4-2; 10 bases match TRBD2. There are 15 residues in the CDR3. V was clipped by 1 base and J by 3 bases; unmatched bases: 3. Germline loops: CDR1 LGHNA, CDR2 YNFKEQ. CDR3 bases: TGTGCCAGCAGCCAAGCTAGCGGGGGCAGCTACGAGCAGTACTTC. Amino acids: CASSQASGGSYEQYF.

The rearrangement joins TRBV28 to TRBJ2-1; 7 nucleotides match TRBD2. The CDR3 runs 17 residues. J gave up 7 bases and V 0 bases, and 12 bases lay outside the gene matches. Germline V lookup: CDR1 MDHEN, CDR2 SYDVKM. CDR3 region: CASSLWNGRALTNEQFF. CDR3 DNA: TGTGCCAGCAGTTTATGGAATGGGAGGGCCCTAACAAATGAGCAGTTCTTC.

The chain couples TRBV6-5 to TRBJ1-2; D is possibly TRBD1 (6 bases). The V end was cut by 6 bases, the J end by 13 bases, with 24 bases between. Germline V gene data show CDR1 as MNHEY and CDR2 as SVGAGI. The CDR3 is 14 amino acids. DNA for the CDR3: TGTGCCAGCAGGGGGGCGGGGGAGGCCCCGGAGGGCACCTTC. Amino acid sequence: CASRGAGEAPEGTF.

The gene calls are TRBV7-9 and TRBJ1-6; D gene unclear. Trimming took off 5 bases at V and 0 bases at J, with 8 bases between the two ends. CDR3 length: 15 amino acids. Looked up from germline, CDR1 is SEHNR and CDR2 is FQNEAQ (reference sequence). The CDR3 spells CASSPGLSYNSPLHF. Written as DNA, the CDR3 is TGTGCCAGCAGCCCTGGGCTCTCCTATAATTCACCCCTCCACTTT.

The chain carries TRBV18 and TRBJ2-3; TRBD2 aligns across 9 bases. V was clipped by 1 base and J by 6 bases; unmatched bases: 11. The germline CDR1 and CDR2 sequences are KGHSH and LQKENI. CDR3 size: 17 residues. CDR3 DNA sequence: TGTGCCAGCTCACCACTTGGGATTAGCGGGGGCATGGATACGCAGTATTTT. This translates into CASSPLGISGGMDTQYF.

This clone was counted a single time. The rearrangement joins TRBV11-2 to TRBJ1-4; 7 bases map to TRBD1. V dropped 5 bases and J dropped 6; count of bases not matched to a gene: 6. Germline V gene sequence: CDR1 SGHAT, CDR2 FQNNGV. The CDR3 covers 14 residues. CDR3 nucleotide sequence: TGTGCCAGCAGCGCCCAGACAGGGTATGAAAAACTGTTTTTT. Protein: CASSAQTGYEKLFF.

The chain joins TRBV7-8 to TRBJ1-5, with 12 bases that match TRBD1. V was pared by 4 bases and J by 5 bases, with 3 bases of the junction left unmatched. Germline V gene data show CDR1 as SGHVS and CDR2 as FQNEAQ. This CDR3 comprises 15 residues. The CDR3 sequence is CASSWDRGLHQPQHF. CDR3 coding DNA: TGTGCCAGCAGCTGGGACAGGGGGCTGCATCAGCCCCAGCATTTT.

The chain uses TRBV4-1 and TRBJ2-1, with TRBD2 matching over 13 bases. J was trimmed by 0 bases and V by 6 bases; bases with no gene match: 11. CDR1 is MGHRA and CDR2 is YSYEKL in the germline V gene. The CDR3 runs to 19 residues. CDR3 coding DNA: TGCGCCAGCAGGCGGACTAGCGGGAGTTCCCAAAGCTCCTACAATGAGCAGTTCTTC. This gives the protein CASRRTSGSSQSSYNEQFF.

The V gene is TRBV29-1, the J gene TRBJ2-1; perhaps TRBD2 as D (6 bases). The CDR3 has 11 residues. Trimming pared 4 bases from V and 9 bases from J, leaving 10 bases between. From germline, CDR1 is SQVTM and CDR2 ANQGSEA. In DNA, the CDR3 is TGCAGCGTTGTACTAGCTCTTGAGCAGTTCTTC. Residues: CSVVLALEQFF.

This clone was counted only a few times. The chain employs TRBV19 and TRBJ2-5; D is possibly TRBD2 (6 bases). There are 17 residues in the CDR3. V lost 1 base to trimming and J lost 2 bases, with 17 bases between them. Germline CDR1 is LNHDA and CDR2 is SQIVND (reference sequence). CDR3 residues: CASSIGGASVVQETQYF. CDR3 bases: TGTGCCAGTAGTATAGGCGGGGCTAGCGTGGTACAAGAGACCCAGTACTTC.

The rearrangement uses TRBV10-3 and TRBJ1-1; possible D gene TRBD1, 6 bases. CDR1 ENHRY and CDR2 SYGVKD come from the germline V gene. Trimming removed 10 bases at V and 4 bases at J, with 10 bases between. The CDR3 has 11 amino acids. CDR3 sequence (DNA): TGTGCCAGCAGGACAGTCACTGAAGCTTTCTTT. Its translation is CASRTVTEAFF.

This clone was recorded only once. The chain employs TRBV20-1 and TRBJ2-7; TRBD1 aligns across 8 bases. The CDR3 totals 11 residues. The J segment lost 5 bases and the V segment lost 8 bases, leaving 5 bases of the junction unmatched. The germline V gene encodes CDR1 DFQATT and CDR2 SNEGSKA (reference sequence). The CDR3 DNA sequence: TGCAGTACAGGGGGACGGAACGAGCAGTACTTC. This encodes CSTGGRNEQYF.

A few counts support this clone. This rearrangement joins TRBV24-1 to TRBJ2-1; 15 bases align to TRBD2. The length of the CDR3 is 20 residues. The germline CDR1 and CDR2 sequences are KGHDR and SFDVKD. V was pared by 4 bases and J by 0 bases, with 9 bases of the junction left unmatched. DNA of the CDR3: TGTGCCACCAGTGACCCTGGACTAGCGGGAGGGCCGAGCTCCTACAATGAGCAGTTCTTC. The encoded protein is CATSDPGLAGGPSSYNEQFF.

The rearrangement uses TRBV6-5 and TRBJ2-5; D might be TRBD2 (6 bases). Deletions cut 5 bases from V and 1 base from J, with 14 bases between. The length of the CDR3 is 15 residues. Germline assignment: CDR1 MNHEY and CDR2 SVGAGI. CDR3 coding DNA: TGTGCCAGCAGTCTCTCCGGGAGAACCCAAGAGACCCAGTACTTC. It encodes CASSLSGRTQETQYF.

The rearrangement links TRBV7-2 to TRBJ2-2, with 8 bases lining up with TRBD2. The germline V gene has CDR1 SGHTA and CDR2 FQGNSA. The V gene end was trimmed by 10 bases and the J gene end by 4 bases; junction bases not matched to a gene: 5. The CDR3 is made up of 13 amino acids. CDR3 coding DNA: TGTGCCATACTTAGCGGGGTCACCGGGGAGCTGTTTTTT. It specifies CAILSGVTGELFF.

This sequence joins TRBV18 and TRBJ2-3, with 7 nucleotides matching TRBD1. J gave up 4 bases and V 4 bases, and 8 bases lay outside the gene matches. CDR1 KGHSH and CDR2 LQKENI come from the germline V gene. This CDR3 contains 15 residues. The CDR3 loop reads CASSQQTQGADTQYF. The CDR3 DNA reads TGTGCCAGCTCACAGCAAACCCAGGGGGCAGATACGCAGTATTTT.

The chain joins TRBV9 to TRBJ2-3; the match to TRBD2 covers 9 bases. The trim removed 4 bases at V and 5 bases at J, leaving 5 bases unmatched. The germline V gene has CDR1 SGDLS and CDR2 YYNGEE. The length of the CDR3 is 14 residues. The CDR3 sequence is CASSPRGGGDTQYF. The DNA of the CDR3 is TGTGCCAGCAGCCCGCGGGGGGGCGGAGATACGCAGTATTTT.

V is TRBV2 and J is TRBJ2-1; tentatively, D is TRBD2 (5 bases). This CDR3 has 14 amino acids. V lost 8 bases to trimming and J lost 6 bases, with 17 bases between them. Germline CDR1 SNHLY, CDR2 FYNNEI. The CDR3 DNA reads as TGTGCCAGCTCCGAGCTAGCTAACGTCAATGAGCAGTTCTTC. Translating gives CASSELANVNEQFF. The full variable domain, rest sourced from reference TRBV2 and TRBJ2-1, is EPEVTQTPSHQVTQMGQEVILRCVPISNHLYFYWYRQILGQKVEFLVSFYNNEISEKSEIFDDQFSVERPDGSNFTLKIRSTKLEDSAMYFCASSELANVNEQFFGPGTRLTVL.

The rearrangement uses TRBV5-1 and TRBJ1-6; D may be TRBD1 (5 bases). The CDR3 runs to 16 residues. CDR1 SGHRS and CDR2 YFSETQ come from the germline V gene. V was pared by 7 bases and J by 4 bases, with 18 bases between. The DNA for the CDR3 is TGCGCCAGCGCTCTTGGAGGGGCTTTTTATAATTCACCCCTCCACTTT. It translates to CASALGGAFYNSPLHF.

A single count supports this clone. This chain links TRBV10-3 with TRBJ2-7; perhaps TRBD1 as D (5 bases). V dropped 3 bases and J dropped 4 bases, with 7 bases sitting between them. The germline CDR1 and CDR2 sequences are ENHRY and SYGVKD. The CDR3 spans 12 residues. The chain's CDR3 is CAISEQDYEQYF. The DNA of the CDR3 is TGTGCCATCAGTGAACAGGATTACGAGCAGTACTTC.

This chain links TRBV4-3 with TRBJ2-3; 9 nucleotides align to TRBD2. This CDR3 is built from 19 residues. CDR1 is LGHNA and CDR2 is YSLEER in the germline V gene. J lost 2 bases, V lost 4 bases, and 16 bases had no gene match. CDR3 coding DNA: TGCGCCAGCAGCCGCACGACCGCTGGCGGGGGGGGCACCACAGATACGCAGTATTTT. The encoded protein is CASSRTTAGGGGTTDTQYF.

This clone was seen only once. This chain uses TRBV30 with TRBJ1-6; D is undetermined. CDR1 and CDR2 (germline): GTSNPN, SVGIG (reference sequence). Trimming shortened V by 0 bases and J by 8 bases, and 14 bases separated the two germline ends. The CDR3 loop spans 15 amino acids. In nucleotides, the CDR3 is TGTGCCTGGAGTGTACCTCCGGTTGGAGATTCACCCCTCCACTTT. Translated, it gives CAWSVPPVGDSPLHF.

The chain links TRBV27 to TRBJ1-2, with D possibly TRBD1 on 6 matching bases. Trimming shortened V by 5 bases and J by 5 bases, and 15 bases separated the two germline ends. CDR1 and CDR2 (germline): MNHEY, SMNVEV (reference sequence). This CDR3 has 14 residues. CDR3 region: CASSPLTGDYGYTF. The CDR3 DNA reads TGTGCCAGCAGTCCCCTGACAGGTGATTATGGCTACACCTTC.

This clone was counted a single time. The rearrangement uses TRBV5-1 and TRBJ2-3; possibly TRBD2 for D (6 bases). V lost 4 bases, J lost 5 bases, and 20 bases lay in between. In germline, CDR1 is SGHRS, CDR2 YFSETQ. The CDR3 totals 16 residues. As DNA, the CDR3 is TGCGCCAGCAGCCCTTACATGGGGAGGCAGAGAGATACGCAGTATTTT. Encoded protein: CASSPYMGRQRDTQYF.

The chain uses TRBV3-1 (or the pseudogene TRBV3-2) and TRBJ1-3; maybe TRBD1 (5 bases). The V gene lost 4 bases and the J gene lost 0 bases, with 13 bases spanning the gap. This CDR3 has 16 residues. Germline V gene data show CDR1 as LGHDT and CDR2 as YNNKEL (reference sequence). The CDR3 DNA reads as TGTGCCAGCAGCCCCTACCCGGGGGGCTCTGGAAACACCATATATTTT. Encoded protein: CASSPYPGGSGNTIYF.

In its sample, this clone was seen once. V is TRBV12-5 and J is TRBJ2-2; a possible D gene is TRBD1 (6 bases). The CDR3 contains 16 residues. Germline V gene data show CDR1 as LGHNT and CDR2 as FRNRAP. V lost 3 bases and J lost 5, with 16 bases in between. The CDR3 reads CASGLNYRARTGELFF. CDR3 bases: TGTGCTAGTGGTTTAAACTACAGGGCTCGAACCGGGGAGCTGTTTTTT.

The CDR3 nucleotides are TGTGCCAGCAGACAGGGGTCGGGGGCAGATACGCAGTATTTT. Its protein is CASRQGSGADTQYF. J is TRBJ2-3 and V is TRBV9, with a weak D call TRBD1 (7 bases). CDR1 is SGDLS and CDR2 is YYNGEE in the germline V gene. This CDR3 comprises 14 residues. V lost 5 bases and J lost 4, with 14 bases in between.